Below, 22 T cell receptor beta chains from the same sample are listed, as sequenced in a study of T cell repertoires in cytomegalovirus infection. One entry per CDR3 protein, called by TCRdb with MiXCR from the reads. The sample holds around 450,000 distinct CDR3 sequences; roughly 30% are singletons and the top ten take roughly 13%. Specimen: PBMCs. Receptors originate from a human donor in good health (CMV status not recorded). Some clones in this sample may be carry-over from other donors' samples.

In its sample, this clonotype was seen many times. The V and J genes are TRBV7-2 and TRBJ1-5; D unclear. Per the germline V gene, CDR1 is SGHTA and CDR2 is FQGNSA. The CDR3 consists of 14 residues. The V end was cut by 1 base, the J end by 9 bases, with 13 bases between. CDR3 bases: TGTGCCAGCAGCTTAGGGCGATCTGAGCCGCCCCAGCATTTT. Protein: CASSLGRSEPPQHF.

As regards this clonotype: Just one base apart from a much larger clone, this may be a read error. Here the CDR3 DNA reads TGTGCCAGCAGTGAATCGGGCCAGGGGGCCTATCTTGGGCATTCACCCCTCCACTTT. Translating it yields CASSESGQGAYLGHSPLHF. The V and J genes are TRBV6-1 and TRBJ1-6, with 8 bases matching TRBD1. The CDR3 has 19 residues. V shed 2 bases and J 8 bases; nucleotides not matched to a gene: 17. CDR1 is MNHNS, CDR2 SASEGT, per germline.

The J gene is TRBJ1-2, the V gene TRBV6-5; D might be TRBD1 (5 bases). The germline gives CDR1 MNHEY, CDR2 SVGAGI. The CDR3 loop spans 14 amino acids. V lost 0 bases to trimming and J lost 7 bases, with 12 bases between them. The CDR3: CASSYSGEVGGYTF. In nucleotides, the CDR3 is TGTGCCAGCAGTTACTCGGGGGAGGTTGGTGGCTACACCTTC.

The chain combines TRBV7-2 with TRBJ2-5, with 9 bases matching TRBD2. Unmatched junction bases numbered 8, after V lost 4 bases and J lost 5 bases. This CDR3 is built from 15 residues. CDR1 SGHTA and CDR2 FQGNSA come from the germline V gene. CDR3 sequence reads: CASSSLGRGGETQYF. The CDR3 DNA reads TGTGCCAGCAGCTCCCTAGGGCGGGGGGGCGAGACCCAGTACTTC.

V and J are TRBV27 and TRBJ2-3; no clear D gene. Trimming pared 4 bases from V and 11 bases from J, leaving 22 bases between. Per germline, CDR1 MNHEY and CDR2 SMNVEV (reference sequence). The CDR3 covers 15 residues. Here the CDR3 reads CASSSLRPLDWGQYF. DNA for the CDR3: TGTGCCAGCAGTTCCCTCCGTCCTCTGGATTGGGGGCAGTATTTT.

This clonotype was detected a few times. The chain employs TRBV28 and TRBJ2-1; D unclear. Germline values: CDR1 MDHEN, CDR2 SYDVKM. The CDR3 runs to 15 residues. V gave up 2 bases and J gave up 5 bases, with 13 bases separating them. This CDR3 reads CASSLQTPRNNEQFF. In nucleotides, the CDR3 is TGTGCCAGCAGTTTACAGACCCCGCGGAACAATGAGCAGTTCTTC.

This clonotype has only a few counts. This chain connects TRBV29-1 to TRBJ2-1; 8 nucleotides line up with TRBD1. This CDR3 region has 13 residues. Per the germline V gene, CDR1 is SQVTM and CDR2 is ANQGSEA. After removal of 6 bases from V and 5 bases from J, the junction contained 6 bases not matched to a gene. CDR3 residues: CSVAGTGNNEQFF. CDR3 nucleotide sequence: TGCAGCGTCGCGGGGACAGGAAACAATGAGCAGTTCTTC.

In its sample, this clonotype was seen a few times. The genes are TRBV5-6 and TRBJ2-5; 10 positions match TRBD2. After removal of 1 base from V and 1 base from J, the junction contained 4 bases not matched to a gene. Per germline, CDR1 SGHDT and CDR2 YYEEEE. The CDR3 loop spans 16 amino acids. In nucleotides, the CDR3 is TGTGCCAGCAGCTTGTACCCTAGCGGGGGCCAAGAGACCCAGTACTTC. It encodes CASSLYPSGGQETQYF.

This CDR3 is CASSVSGPHTEAFF. CDR3 DNA sequence: TGTGCCAGCAGCGTTAGCGGGCCACACACTGAAGCTTTCTTT. The V call is TRBV11-2, the J call TRBJ1-1; D gene uncertain. The CDR3 extends over 14 amino acids. Deletions cut 5 bases from V and 3 bases from J, with 13 bases between. The germline CDR1 and CDR2 sequences are SGHAT and FQNNGV.

The J gene is TRBJ2-7, the V gene TRBV11-1, with 9 bases that match TRBD1. Germline CDR1 SGHAT, CDR2 FQDESV (reference sequence). V dropped 3 bases and J dropped 5; count of bases not matched to a gene: 14. The CDR3 consists of 17 residues. DNA of the CDR3: TGTGCCAGCAGCTTGCCCAACACCGGGACAGGGTCTAACGAGCAGTACTTC. It yields the protein CASSLPNTGTGSNEQYF. The complete variable domain, with remaining parts taken from reference TRBV11-1 and TRBJ2-7, reads EAEVAQSPRYKITEKSQAVAFWCDPISGHATLYWYRQILGQGPELLVQFQDESVVDDSQLPKDRFSAERLKGVDSTLKIQPAELGDSAMYLCASSLPNTGTGSNEQYFGPGTRLTVT.

This sequence joins TRBV4-1 and TRBJ2-1, with D perhaps matching TRBD1 or TRBD2 (5 bases each). This CDR3 spans 16 amino acids. The V and J ends lost 4 bases and 2 bases respectively, with 15 bases between them. The V gene's germline CDR1 is MGHRA and CDR2 YSYEKL. The CDR3, as DNA: TGCGCCAGCAGCCCACTGGGGGTTAGAACCTACAATGAGCAGTTCTTC. Encoded protein: CASSPLGVRTYNEQFF.

The chain combines TRBV7-9 with TRBJ1-2; maybe TRBD1 (6 bases). Trimming left V 0 bases short and J 6 bases short, with 11 bases between. Germline V gene sequence: CDR1 SEHNR, CDR2 FQNEAQ (reference sequence). This CDR3 contains 14 residues. CDR3 bases: TGTGCCAGCAGCTTAGCGATGTCAGGGGATGGCTACACCTTC. Residues: CASSLAMSGDGYTF.

J is TRBJ1-1 and V is TRBV10-3; D not resolved. Looked up from germline, CDR1 is ENHRY and CDR2 is SYGVKD. The CDR3 spans 15 residues. V shed 3 bases and J shed 0 bases, with 11 bases lying between them. As DNA, the CDR3 is TGTGCCATCAGTGATCCGAGACAAATGAACACTGAAGCTTTCTTT. Protein sequence: CAISDPRQMNTEAFF.

The sample holds a few counts of this clonotype. The V gene is TRBV23-1, the J gene TRBJ1-4, with D uncertain. TRBV23-1 belongs to the ORF category, with a function that is uncertain. This CDR3 has 15 residues. Trimming shortened V by 6 bases and J by 7 bases, and 18 bases separated the two germline ends. CDR3 sequence (DNA): TGCGCCAGCAGCCTTCGCCCCAGGTCGGGTGAAAAACTGTTTTTT. Amino acid sequence: CASSLRPRSGEKLFF.

The gene calls are TRBV19 and TRBJ2-1, with a tentative D call TRBD1 (6 bases). Trimming stripped 7 bases from V and 7 bases from J, with 11 bases between. The CDR3 is 12 amino acids. CDR1 and CDR2 from the germline V gene are LNHDA and SQIVND (reference sequence). The CDR3 DNA reads as TGTGCCAGTACCTCCCAGGGGAATGAGCAGTTCTTC. This sequence encodes CASTSQGNEQFF.

This clonotype was seen a handful of times. The CDR3 nucleotides are TGTGCCAGCAGCCAAGCGGGCGGCAGCGGATACGAGCAGTACTTC. This encodes CASSQAGGSGYEQYF. V and J are TRBV4-2 and TRBJ2-7, with a tentative D call TRBD2 (5 bases). Germline assignment: CDR1 LGHNA and CDR2 YNFKEQ. The CDR3 is 15 residues long. Trimming removed 1 base from V and 4 bases from J, with 14 bases in between.

This clonotype was detected ten times or more. In DNA form, the CDR3 reads TGTGCCAGCAGCTTAGGGGGTCTGCATCAGCCCCAGCATTTT. Translated: CASSLGGLHQPQHF. The genes are TRBV7-9 and TRBJ1-5, with D unclear. V shed 1 base and J shed 5 bases, with 9 bases lying between them. The CDR3 spans 14 residues. The germline V gene has CDR1 SEHNR and CDR2 FQNEAQ (reference sequence).

This clonotype was found a few times. The chain has TRBV27 and TRBJ1-1; 7 nucleotides align to TRBD1. The CDR3 has 13 amino acids. With V trimmed by 5 bases and J by 5 bases, 5 bases remained unmatched. Germline-derived CDR1 and CDR2 are MNHEY and SMNVEV (reference sequence). In nucleotides, the CDR3 is TGTGCCAGCAGTACTCAGGGGGGGACTGAAGCTTTCTTT. Its protein product is CASSTQGGTEAFF.

A note on this clonotype: Being one base from a much bigger clone, this may be a read error. The V and J genes are TRBV27 and TRBJ1-1; no clear D. Germline lookup yields CDR1 MNHEY and CDR2 SMNVEV (reference sequence). This CDR3 is 16 amino acids long. CDR3 in amino acids: CARSPQLKSVGTEAFF. The CDR3 DNA sequence: TGTGCCCGCAGTCCCCAACTGAAGTCAGTGGGGACTGAAGCTTTCTTT.

This clonotype was seen more than once but under ten times. This chain links TRBV5-1 with TRBJ2-1, with 11 bases identical to TRBD2. After removal of 0 bases from V and 8 bases from J, the junction contained 1 base not matched to a gene. Germline values: CDR1 SGHRS, CDR2 YFSETQ. This CDR3 region has 14 residues. CDR3 nucleotide sequence: TGCGCCAGCAGCTTGGAGGGACTAGCGGATGAGCAGTTCTTC. Protein sequence: CASSLEGLADEQFF.

The J gene is TRBJ2-7, the V gene TRBV19; TRBD1 matches at 8 bases. In germline, CDR1 is LNHDA, CDR2 SQIVND (reference sequence). The CDR3 extends over 15 amino acids. The V and J ends lost 6 bases and 2 bases, in that order; junction bases with no gene match: 9. Here the CDR3 DNA reads TGTGCCAGTAGCAACACCCCGGACAGGGCCTACGAGCAGTACTTC. Its translation is CASSNTPDRAYEQYF.

This clonotype was found a few times. The CDR3 region is CASSVVEGGNTEAFF. CDR3 bases: TGTGCCAGCAGCGTAGTTGAGGGAGGGAACACTGAAGCTTTCTTT. The V call is TRBV9, the J call TRBJ1-1; D is undetermined. The germline gives CDR1 SGDLS, CDR2 YYNGEE. This CDR3 has 15 amino acids. V was clipped by 0 bases and J by 1 base, with 10 bases between them.